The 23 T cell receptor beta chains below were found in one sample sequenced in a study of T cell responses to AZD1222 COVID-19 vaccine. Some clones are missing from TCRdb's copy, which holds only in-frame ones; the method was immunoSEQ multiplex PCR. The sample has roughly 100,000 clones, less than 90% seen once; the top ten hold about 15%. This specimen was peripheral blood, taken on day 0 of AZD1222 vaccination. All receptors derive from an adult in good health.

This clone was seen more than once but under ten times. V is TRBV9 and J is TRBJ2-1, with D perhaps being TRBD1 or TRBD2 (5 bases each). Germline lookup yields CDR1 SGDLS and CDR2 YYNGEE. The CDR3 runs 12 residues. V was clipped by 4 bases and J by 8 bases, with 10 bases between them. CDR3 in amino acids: CASSPGTYEQFF. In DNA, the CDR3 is TGTGCCAGCAGCCCCGGGACCTATGAGCAGTTCTTC.

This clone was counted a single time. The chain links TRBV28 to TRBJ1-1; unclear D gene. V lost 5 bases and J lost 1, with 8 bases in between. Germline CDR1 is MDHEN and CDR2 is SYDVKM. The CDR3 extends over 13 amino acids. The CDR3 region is CASSGNRNTEAFF. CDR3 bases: TGTGCCAGCAGTGGCAACAGGAACACTGAAGCTTTCTTT.

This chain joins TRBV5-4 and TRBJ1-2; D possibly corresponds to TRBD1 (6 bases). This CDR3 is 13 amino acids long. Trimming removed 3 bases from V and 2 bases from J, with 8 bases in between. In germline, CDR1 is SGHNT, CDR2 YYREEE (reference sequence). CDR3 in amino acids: CASSWTVNYGYTF. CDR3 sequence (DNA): TGTGCCAGCAGCTGGACAGTAAACTATGGCTACACCTTC.

In DNA, the CDR3 is TGTGCCATCAGATGGTCGGCTGACAGCAATCAGCCCCAGCATTTT. Translated, it gives CAIRWSADSNQPQHF. The chain combines TRBV10-3 with TRBJ1-5; D call uncertain. This CDR3 spans 15 amino acids. V dropped 6 bases and J dropped 1 base, with 13 bases sitting between them. Germline CDR1 is ENHRY and CDR2 is SYGVKD.

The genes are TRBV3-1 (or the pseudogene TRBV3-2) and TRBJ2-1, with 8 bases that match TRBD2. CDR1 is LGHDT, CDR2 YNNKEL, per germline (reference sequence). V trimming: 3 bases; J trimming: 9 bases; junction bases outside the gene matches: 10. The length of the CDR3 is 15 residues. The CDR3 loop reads CASSHPSGRIGEQFF. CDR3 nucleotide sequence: TGTGCCAGCAGCCACCCGAGCGGGAGAATCGGTGAGCAGTTCTTC.

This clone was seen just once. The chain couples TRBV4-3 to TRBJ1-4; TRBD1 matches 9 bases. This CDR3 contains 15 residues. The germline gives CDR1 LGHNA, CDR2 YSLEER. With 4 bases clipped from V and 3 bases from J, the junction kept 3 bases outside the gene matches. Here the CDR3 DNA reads TGCGCCAGCAGCCTCAACAGGGGGCCTAATGAAAAACTGTTTTTT. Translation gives CASSLNRGPNEKLFF.

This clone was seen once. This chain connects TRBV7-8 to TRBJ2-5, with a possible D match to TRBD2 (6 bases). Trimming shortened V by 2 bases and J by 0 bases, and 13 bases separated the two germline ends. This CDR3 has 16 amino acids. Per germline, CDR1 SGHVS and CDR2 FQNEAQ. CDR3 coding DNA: TGTGCCAGCAGCTTAATGATGGGGGACTACCAAGAGACCCAGTACTTC. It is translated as CASSLMMGDYQETQYF.

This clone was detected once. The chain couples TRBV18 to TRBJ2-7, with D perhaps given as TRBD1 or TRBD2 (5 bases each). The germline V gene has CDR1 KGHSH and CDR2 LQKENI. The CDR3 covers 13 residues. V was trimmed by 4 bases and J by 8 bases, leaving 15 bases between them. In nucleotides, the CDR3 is TGTGCCAGCTCACACGGGGCGGCGTACCAGCAGTACGTC. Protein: CASSHGAAYQQYV.

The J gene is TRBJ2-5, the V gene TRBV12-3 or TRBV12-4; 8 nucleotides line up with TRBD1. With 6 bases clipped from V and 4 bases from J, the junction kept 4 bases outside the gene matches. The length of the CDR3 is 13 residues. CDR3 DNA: TGTGCCAGCAGACCTACAGGGGGAGAGACCCAGTACTTC. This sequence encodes CASRPTGGETQYF.

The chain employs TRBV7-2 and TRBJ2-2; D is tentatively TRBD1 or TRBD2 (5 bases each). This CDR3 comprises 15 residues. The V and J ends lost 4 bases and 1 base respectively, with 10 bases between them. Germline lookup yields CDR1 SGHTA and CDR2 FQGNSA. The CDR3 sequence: CASSWGTGNTGELFF. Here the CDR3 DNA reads TGTGCCAGCAGCTGGGGGACGGGGAACACCGGGGAGCTGTTTTTT.

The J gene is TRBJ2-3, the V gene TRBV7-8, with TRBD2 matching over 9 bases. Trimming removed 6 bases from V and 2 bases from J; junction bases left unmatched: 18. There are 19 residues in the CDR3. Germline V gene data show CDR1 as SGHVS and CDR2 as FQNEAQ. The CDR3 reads CASRKSGVSSGGHTDTQYF. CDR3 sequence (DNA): TGTGCCAGCAGAAAATCGGGGGTCTCGAGCGGGGGGCACACAGATACGCAGTATTTT.

The CDR3 DNA reads TGTGCCAGTACCCGGACAGGGCCGGACACCGGGGAGCTGTTTTTT. The encoded protein is CASTRTGPDTGELFF. The chain couples TRBV19 to TRBJ2-2; 8 positions match TRBD1. V lost 7 bases, J lost 3 bases, and 7 bases stayed unmatched. The CDR3 runs 15 residues. Germline loops: CDR1 LNHDA, CDR2 SQIVND (reference sequence).

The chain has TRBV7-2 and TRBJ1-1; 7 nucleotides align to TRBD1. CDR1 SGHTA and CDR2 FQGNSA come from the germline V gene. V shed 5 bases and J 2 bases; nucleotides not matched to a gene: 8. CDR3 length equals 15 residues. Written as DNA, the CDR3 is TGTGCCAGCAGCGGTTTCAGGGGGATCAACACTGAAGCTTTCTTT. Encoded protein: CASSGFRGINTEAFF.

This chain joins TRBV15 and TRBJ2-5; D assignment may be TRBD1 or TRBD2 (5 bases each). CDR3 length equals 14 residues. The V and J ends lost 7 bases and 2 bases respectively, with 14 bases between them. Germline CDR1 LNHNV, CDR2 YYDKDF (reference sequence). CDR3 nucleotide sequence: TGTGCCACCACCCAACGGGGCAGTCAAGAGACCCAGTACTTC. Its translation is CATTQRGSQETQYF.

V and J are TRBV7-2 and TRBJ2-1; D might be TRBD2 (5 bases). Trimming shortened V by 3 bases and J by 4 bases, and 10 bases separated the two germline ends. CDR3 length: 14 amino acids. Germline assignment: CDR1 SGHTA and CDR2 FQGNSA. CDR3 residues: CASSFSGSYNEQFF. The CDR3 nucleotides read TGTGCCAGCAGCTTCAGCGGATCTTACAATGAGCAGTTCTTC.

The CDR3 reads CASSRQGAIYGYTF. In DNA, the CDR3 is TGTGCCAGCAGCCGACAGGGGGCTATCTATGGCTACACCTTC. V and J are TRBV7-9 and TRBJ1-2; 10 bases map to TRBD1. The CDR3 length is 14 residues. J lost 4 bases, V lost 5 bases, and 4 bases had no gene match. CDR1 SEHNR and CDR2 FQNEAQ come from the germline V gene (reference sequence).

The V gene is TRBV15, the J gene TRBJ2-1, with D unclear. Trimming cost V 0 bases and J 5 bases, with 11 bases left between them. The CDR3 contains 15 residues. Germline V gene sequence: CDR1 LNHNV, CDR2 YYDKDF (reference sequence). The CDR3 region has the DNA TGTGCCACCAGCAGAGAGGTACAGCGAAACAATGAGCAGTTCTTC. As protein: CATSREVQRNNEQFF.

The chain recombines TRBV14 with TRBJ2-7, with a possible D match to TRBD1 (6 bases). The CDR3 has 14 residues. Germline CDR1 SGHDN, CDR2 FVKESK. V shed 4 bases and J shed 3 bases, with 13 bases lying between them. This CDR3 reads CASSRLDSHYEQYF. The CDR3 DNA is TGTGCCAGCAGCCGACTGGACAGCCACTACGAGCAGTACTTC.

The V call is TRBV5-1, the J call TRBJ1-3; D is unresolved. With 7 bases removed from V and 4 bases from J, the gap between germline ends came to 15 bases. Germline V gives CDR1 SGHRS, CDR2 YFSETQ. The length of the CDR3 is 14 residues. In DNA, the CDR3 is TGCGCCAGCTCCCGGGGTGGCGGCGGAAACACCATATATTTT. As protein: CASSRGGGGNTIYF.

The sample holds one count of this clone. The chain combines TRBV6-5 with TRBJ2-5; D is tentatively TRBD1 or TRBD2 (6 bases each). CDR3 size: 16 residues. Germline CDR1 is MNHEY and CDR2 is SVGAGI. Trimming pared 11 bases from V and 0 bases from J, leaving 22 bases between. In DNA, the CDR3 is TGTGCCTGCTGTTACGGGGGCGGGACGTACCAAGAGACCCAGTACTTC. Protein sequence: CACCYGGGTYQETQYF.

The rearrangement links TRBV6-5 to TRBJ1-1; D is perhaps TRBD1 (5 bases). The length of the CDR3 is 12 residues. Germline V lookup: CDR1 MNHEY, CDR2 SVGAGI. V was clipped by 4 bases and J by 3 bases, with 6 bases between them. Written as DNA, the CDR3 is TGTGCCAGCAGTTGGGGGGACACTGAAGCTTTCTTT. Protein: CASSWGDTEAFF.

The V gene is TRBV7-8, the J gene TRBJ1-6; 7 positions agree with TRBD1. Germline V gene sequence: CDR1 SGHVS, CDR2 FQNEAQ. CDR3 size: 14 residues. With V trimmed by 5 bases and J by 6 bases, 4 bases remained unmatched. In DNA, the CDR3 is TGTGCCAGCAGCCCCGGGACAGCTAATTCACCCCTCCACTTT. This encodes CASSPGTANSPLHF.

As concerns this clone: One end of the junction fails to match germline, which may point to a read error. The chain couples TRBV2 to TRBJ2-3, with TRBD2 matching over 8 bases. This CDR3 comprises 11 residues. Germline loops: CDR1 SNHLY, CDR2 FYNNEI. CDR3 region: CASTGLATMDF. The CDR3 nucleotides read TGTGCCAGCACCGGACTAGCAACGATGGATTTT. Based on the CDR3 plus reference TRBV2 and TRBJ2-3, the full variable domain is EPEVTQTPSHQVTQMGQEVILRCVPISNHLYFYWYRQILGQKVEFLVSFYNNEISEKSEIFDDQFSVERPDGSNFTLKIRSTKLEDSAMYFCASTGLATMDFGPGTRLTVL.